This T cell receptor (beta chain) was captured in a study of T cells in Graves' hyperthyroidism and ophthalmopathy. In its sample, this clonotype was seen many times. Its antigen is currently unknown. RNA transcripts gave rise to amplified TCR beta CDR3 regions. HTBI primers were used for first-round RT-PCR of the TCR CDR3. TCRdb fed the multiplex PCR reads into MiXCR, producing one record per CDR3 protein. Here the sample spans a few hundred thousand distinct CDR3 sequences, under 60% being singletons. Hyperthyroidism of Graves' type that showed no ophthalmopathy progression within 18 months was stable. Each patient was aged 18 to 65 and had newly diagnosed hyperthyroidism of under 2 months' duration. CDR1 and CDR2 from the germline V gene are SGHTA and FQGNSA. The CDR3 is made up of 15 amino acids. Trimming stripped 5 bases from V and 2 bases from J, with 16 bases between. Notes on the study in general: With a median lead of approximately 6 months before onset, the model predicted ophthalmopathy. Blood held most thyroid clonotypes expanded above 0.001 frequency.

Sequencing used peripheral blood or thyroid tissue (not recorded which). This sequence was found in a woman between 18 and 29 years old with Graves' hyperthyroidism. The rearrangement links TRBV7-2 to TRBJ2-7; TRBD1 might be the D (6 bases). CDR3 residues: CASSLNLDRPYEQYF. CDR3 sequence (DNA): TGTGCCAGCAGCCTTAACCTTGACAGGCCCTACGAGCAGTACTTC.